Shown below are 25 T cell receptor beta chains from a single sample sequenced in a study of blood T cell repertoires in COVID-19. Only in-frame clones appear in the TCRdb table, and some are missing; sequencing was by immunoSEQ multiplex PCR. This sample has approximately 140,000 clones, with around four fifths found just once. The specimen sequenced was peripheral blood. These receptors came from a man between 65 and 85 years old with acute or convalescent COVID-19.

This clone was counted only a few times. The chain uses TRBV19 and TRBJ1-2; D possibly corresponds to TRBD1 (6 bases). Trimming took 3 bases from V and 5 from J, leaving 13 bases between them. CDR1 is LNHDA, CDR2 SQIVND, per germline (reference sequence). The CDR3 is 14 amino acids. The DNA of the CDR3 is TGTGCCAGTAGTATTGGAGGACAGAAGTATGGCTACACCTTC. Translated: CASSIGGQKYGYTF. The whole variable domain, remainder taken from reference TRBV19 and TRBJ1-2, is DGGITQSPKYLFRKEGQNVTLSCEQNLNHDAMYWYRQDPGQGLRLIYYSQIVNDFQKGDIAEGYSVSREKKESFPLTVTSAQKNPTAFYLCASSIGGQKYGYTFGSGTRLTVV.

The CDR3 nucleotides read TGTGCCAGCAGCCAGGCCTCAGCGGGAGGAGGTAATGAGCAGTTCTTC. It translates to CASSQASAGGGNEQFF. The chain employs TRBV11-2 and TRBJ2-1; 9 bases map to TRBD2. This CDR3 is built from 16 residues. CDR1 and CDR2 (germline): SGHAT, FQNNGV. The V gene end was trimmed by 5 bases and the J gene end by 7 bases; junction bases not matched to a gene: 12.

The chain carries TRBV24-1 and TRBJ2-7, with a possible D match to TRBD1 (6 bases). With 4 bases removed from V and 3 bases from J, the gap between germline ends came to 30 bases. The CDR3 sequence is 20 residues long. Germline lookup yields CDR1 KGHDR and CDR2 SFDVKD. CDR3 protein: CATSDTGTNMDGPAFYEQYF. The DNA for the CDR3 is TGTGCCACCAGTGACACCGGGACAAATATGGACGGGCCCGCGTTCTACGAGCAGTACTTC.

V is TRBV7-9 and J is TRBJ1-2; perhaps TRBD1 as D (6 bases). This CDR3 contains 14 residues. The germline gives CDR1 SEHNR, CDR2 FQNEAQ (reference sequence). Trimming removed 2 bases from V and 3 bases from J, with 10 bases in between. CDR3 DNA: TGTGCCAGCAGCTTACAGGGGACGGACTATGGCTACACCTTC. This gives the protein CASSLQGTDYGYTF.

The chain joins TRBV19 to TRBJ1-1; D is perhaps TRBD1 (6 bases). The CDR3 has 15 residues. V shed 3 bases and J shed 0 bases, with 11 bases lying between them. Germline V gene sequence: CDR1 LNHDA, CDR2 SQIVND (reference sequence). The CDR3 reads CASSMGHTMNTEAFF. The CDR3, as DNA: TGTGCCAGTAGTATGGGACACACCATGAACACTGAAGCTTTCTTT.

The chain is built from TRBV3-1 (or the pseudogene TRBV3-2) and TRBJ2-7; TRBD2 matches 10 bases. From germline, CDR1 is LGHDT and CDR2 YNNKEL (reference sequence). The ends lost 2 bases at V and 8 bases at J; junction bases unmatched: 12. The CDR3 length is 16 residues. CDR3 sequence reads: CASSQLGTSAHSQQYF. CDR3 DNA sequence: TGTGCCAGCAGCCAATTGGGGACTAGCGCCCACTCTCAGCAGTACTTC.

The sample holds one count of this clone. This chain connects TRBV18 to TRBJ2-5; a possible D gene is TRBD1 (5 bases). CDR1 and CDR2 (germline): KGHSH, LQKENI. The CDR3 contains 14 residues. V lost 1 base to trimming and J lost 0 bases, with 6 bases between them. The CDR3 loop is CASSPRQNQETQYF. In DNA form, the CDR3 reads TGTGCCAGCTCACCACGACAGAACCAAGAGACCCAGTACTTC.

The chain carries TRBV19 and TRBJ2-3; 7 bases are shared with TRBD2. Germline assignment: CDR1 LNHDA and CDR2 SQIVND (reference sequence). V shed 3 bases and J 4 bases; nucleotides not matched to a gene: 7. The CDR3 has 15 residues. The CDR3 loop is CASSMRAGDADTQYF. As DNA, the CDR3 is TGTGCCAGTAGTATGAGGGCGGGAGATGCAGATACGCAGTATTTT.

This clone was seen a handful of times. V usage is TRBV7-9 and J usage is TRBJ2-5; 7 nucleotides match TRBD2. Trimming at V came to 1 base and at J to 2 bases, leaving 10 bases not matched to a gene. The CDR3 covers 17 residues. Germline values: CDR1 SEHNR, CDR2 FQNEAQ (reference sequence). The CDR3 DNA is TGTGCCAGCAGCTTAGGTGTCGCAGCGGGATATCAAGAGACCCAGTACTTC. Translation gives CASSLGVAAGYQETQYF. Full variable domain (remainder filled in from reference TRBV7-9 and TRBJ2-5): DTGVSQNPRHKITKRGQNVTFRCDPISEHNRLYWYRQTLGQGPEFLTYFQNEAQLEKSRLLSDRFSAERPKGSFSTLEIQRTEQGDSAMYLCASSLGVAAGYQETQYFGPGTRLLVL.

This clone is a singleton in its sample. V and J are TRBV5-1 and TRBJ2-7; 12 bases line up with TRBD2. The CDR3 is 18 residues long. Germline V gene lookup returns CDR1 SGHRS and CDR2 YFSETQ. Trimming removed 4 bases from V and 4 bases from J; junction bases left unmatched: 15. CDR3 nucleotides: TGCGCCAGCAGCCTCACCCCGGATTCGACTAGCGGGAGTTACGAGCAGTACTTC. Translation: CASSLTPDSTSGSYEQYF.

This clone was observed a handful of times. The V call is TRBV14, the J call TRBJ2-7; D might be TRBD2 (5 bases). This CDR3 region has 12 residues. V lost 4 bases and J 12 bases, leaving 16 bases between the germline ends. Germline CDR1 and CDR2: SGHDN and FVKESK. CDR3 sequence: CASSPARALMYF. The CDR3 DNA is TGTGCCAGCAGCCCCGCGAGGGCTCTTATGTACTTC. The complete variable domain, with remaining parts taken from reference TRBV14 and TRBJ2-7, reads EAGVTQFPSHSVIEKGQTVTLRCDPISGHDNLYWYRRVMGKEIKFLLHFVKESKQDESGMPNNRFLAERTGGTYSTLKVQPAELEDSGVYFCASSPARALMYFGPGTRLTVT.

The chain joins TRBV28 to TRBJ1-1, with D perhaps matching TRBD1 (6 bases). CDR1 MDHEN and CDR2 SYDVKM come from the germline V gene. The CDR3 extends over 17 amino acids. Trimming removed 6 bases from V and 0 bases from J, with 20 bases in between. DNA for the CDR3: TGTGCCAGCAGCCCAGCCTACATTGGGGGCGTGAACACTGAAGCTTTCTTT. Protein sequence: CASSPAYIGGVNTEAFF.

The chain employs TRBV9 and TRBJ1-6, with no clear D. The CDR3 length is 16 residues. Trimming shortened V by 6 bases and J by 0 bases, and 13 bases separated the two germline ends. Germline CDR1 reads SGDLS; CDR2 reads YYNGEE. This CDR3 reads CASNREGGSYNSPLHF. CDR3 sequence (DNA): TGTGCCAGCAATCGGGAGGGAGGCTCCTATAATTCACCCCTCCACTTT.

The chain recombines TRBV19 with TRBJ2-7, with D perhaps matching TRBD2 (6 bases). Between the trimmed V and J ends, which lost 3 bases and 8 bases, there was a span of 20 bases. Germline V gene data show CDR1 as LNHDA and CDR2 as SQIVND (reference sequence). The CDR3 consists of 15 residues. The CDR3 protein is CASSIGRDLPTQQYF. In DNA form, the CDR3 reads TGTGCCAGTAGTATCGGGCGGGACTTACCTACGCAGCAGTACTTC.

The chain carries TRBV5-1 and TRBJ2-3; weak D call: TRBD2 (6 bases). Germline CDR1 reads SGHRS; CDR2 reads YFSETQ. The CDR3 spans 15 residues. Trimming took 1 base from V and 1 from J, leaving 10 bases between them. The CDR3 is CASSLLGEGTDTQYF. For the CDR3, the DNA is TGCGCCAGCAGCTTGTTAGGGGAGGGCACAGATACGCAGTATTTT.

The chain is built from TRBV9 and TRBJ2-3; D is possibly TRBD2 (5 bases). Germline-derived CDR1 and CDR2 are SGDLS and YYNGEE. V gave up 0 bases and J gave up 3 bases, with 14 bases separating them. The CDR3 has 16 residues. The CDR3 spells CASSVAEGSETDTQYF. As DNA, the CDR3 is TGTGCCAGCAGCGTAGCTGAAGGGAGTGAGACAGATACGCAGTATTTT.

The chain combines TRBV6-5 with TRBJ1-6, with D possibly matching TRBD1 (5 bases). The V and J ends lost 8 bases and 10 bases respectively, with 18 bases between them. The CDR3 is 14 residues long. The germline V gene has CDR1 MNHEY and CDR2 SVGAGI. CDR3 in amino acids: CASGLGGGSSPLHF. The DNA for the CDR3 is TGTGCCAGCGGTCTTGGGGGGGGGAGCTCACCCCTCCACTTT.

The chain links TRBV4-2 to TRBJ1-4; D unclear. Germline V gives CDR1 LGHNA, CDR2 YNFKEQ. CDR3 length: 14 amino acids. V was shortened by 2 bases and J by 8 bases, with 12 bases between the two germline ends. In nucleotides, the CDR3 is TGTGCCAGCAGCCAACGAGAGGGCGGAGAAAAACTGTTTTTT. The encoded protein is CASSQREGGEKLFF.

This chain joins TRBV9 and TRBJ2-7; TRBD2 is a possible D gene (7 bases). The CDR3 runs to 15 residues. V lost 0 bases to trimming and J lost 6 bases, with 16 bases between them. Germline-derived CDR1 and CDR2 are SGDLS and YYNGEE. CDR3 nucleotide sequence: TGTGCCAGCAGCGTAGGCGGGGGCGGTATGCTCGAGCAGTACTTC. Translation gives CASSVGGGGMLEQYF.

V gene TRBV4-1 combines with J gene TRBJ1-4, with TRBD1 identical over 8 bases. CDR3 length equals 16 residues. In germline, CDR1 is MGHRA, CDR2 YSYEKL. Trimming took 0 bases from V and 8 from J; bases not matched to a gene: 8. CDR3 residues: CASSQEWYGTGEKLFF. The DNA of the CDR3 is TGCGCCAGCAGCCAAGAATGGTATGGGACAGGAGAAAAACTGTTTTTT.

In this sample, this clone turned up once. The V and J genes are TRBV28 and TRBJ1-5; D might be TRBD1 (6 bases). Trimming removed 6 bases from V and 4 bases from J, with 16 bases in between. The CDR3 runs 15 residues. The germline V gene has CDR1 MDHEN and CDR2 SYDVKM. The CDR3: CASRGGGHRNQPQHF. CDR3 DNA sequence: TGTGCCAGCAGGGGCGGGGGACACCGAAATCAGCCCCAGCATTTT. Supplemented by reference TRBV28 and TRBJ1-5, the full variable domain reads DVKVTQSSRYLVKRTGEKVFLECVQDMDHENMFWYRQDPGLGLRLIYFSYDVKMKEKGDIPEGYSVSREKKERFSLILESASTNQTSMYLCASRGGGHRNQPQHFGDGTRLSIL.

This clone was found once. V is TRBV24-1 and J is TRBJ1-2; 11 nucleotides agree with TRBD1. The CDR3 length is 15 residues. CDR1 is KGHDR and CDR2 is SFDVKD in the germline V gene. Unmatched junction bases numbered 7, after V lost 3 bases and J lost 8 bases. The CDR3 reads CATSDGQGARYGYTF. The CDR3 region has the DNA TGTGCCACCAGTGATGGACAGGGGGCAAGGTACGGCTACACCTTC.

The sample holds one count of this clone. The rearrangement joins TRBV28 to TRBJ2-5; tentative D call: TRBD2 (7 bases). Germline loops: CDR1 MDHEN, CDR2 SYDVKM. The CDR3 extends over 13 amino acids. V was pared by 6 bases and J by 5 bases, with 13 bases between. DNA for the CDR3: TGTGCCAGCAGAGACGGGGGGCGGGAGACCCAGTACTTC. Its protein is CASRDGGRETQYF.

The V and J genes are TRBV5-1 and TRBJ2-1, with 9 bases identical to TRBD1. Germline CDR1 SGHRS, CDR2 YFSETQ. The CDR3 is 15 residues long. The J segment lost 8 bases and the V segment lost 4 bases, leaving 10 bases of the junction unmatched. The DNA for the CDR3 is TGCGCCAGCAGCAAAACAGGGGGCGGATATCATGAGCAGTTCTTC. Protein product: CASSKTGGGYHEQFF.

There are a few counts of this clone. This chain links TRBV9 with TRBJ2-3; TRBD2 is a possible D gene (5 bases). CDR1 and CDR2 (germline): SGDLS, YYNGEE. The CDR3 has 14 residues. V was shortened by 7 bases and J by 0 bases, with 12 bases between the two germline ends. The CDR3 region has the DNA TGTGCCAGCGGGAGAGATCGTAGCACAGATACGCAGTATTTT. The encoded protein is CASGRDRSTDTQYF.